This TCR beta chain was identified during a study of radiation and T cells in renal cell carcinoma. Study observations and caveats: From baseline, blood top tumor clonotypes peaked at 2 weeks post-radiation.

Germline assignment: CDR1 SGHDT and CDR2 YYEEEE. J gave up 5 bases and V 4 bases, and 8 bases lay outside the gene matches. The CDR3 runs 15 residues. The sample's time point: baseline pretreatment blood. Specified treatment: 15 Gy SBRT to primary tumor, nephrectomy 4 weeks later. Serial blood draws occurred at baseline and 2 and 4 weeks post-SBRT. As to this clone: What it binds is not known.

This table comes from immunoSEQ multiplex PCR, and its TCRdb copy is limited to in-frame clones, with some not included. This repertoire shows about 150,000 clones, about 88% found once; its top ten account for about 4.3%. The sequence came from a woman aged 70-85 years with renal cell carcinoma. The chain is built from TRBV5-6 and TRBJ1-2; 10 nucleotides match TRBD1. This specimen consisted of blood, obtained from a patient whose treatment included radiotherapy and nephrectomy. The CDR3 protein is CASSLRTGGSYGYTF. CDR3 DNA sequence: TGTGCCAGCAGCCTCCGGACAGGGGGGTCTTATGGCTACACCTTC.